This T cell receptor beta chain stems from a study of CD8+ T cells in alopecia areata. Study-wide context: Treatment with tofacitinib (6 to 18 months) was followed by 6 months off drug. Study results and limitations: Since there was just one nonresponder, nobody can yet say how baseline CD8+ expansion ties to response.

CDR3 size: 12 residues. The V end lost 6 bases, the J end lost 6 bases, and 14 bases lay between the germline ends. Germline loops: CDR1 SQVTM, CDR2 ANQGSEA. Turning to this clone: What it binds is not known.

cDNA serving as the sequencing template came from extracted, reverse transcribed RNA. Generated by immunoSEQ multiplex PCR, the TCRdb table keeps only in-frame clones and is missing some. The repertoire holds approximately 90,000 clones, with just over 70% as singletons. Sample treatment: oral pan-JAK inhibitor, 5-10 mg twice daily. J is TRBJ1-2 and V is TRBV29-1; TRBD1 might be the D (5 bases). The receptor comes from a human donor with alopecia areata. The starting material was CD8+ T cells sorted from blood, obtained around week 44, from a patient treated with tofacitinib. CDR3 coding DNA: TGCAGCGTCCTAACAGGTCCCCATGGCTACACCTTC. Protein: CSVLTGPHGYTF.